This T cell receptor beta chain originates from a study of T cells in Graves' hyperthyroidism and ophthalmopathy. Study-wide results and limits: In the analysis, a 13 V-J model separated ophthalmopathy from stable hyperthyroidism. Among clonotypes expanded in thyroid above 0.001, most were also found in blood.

Germline lookup yields CDR1 ENHRY and CDR2 SYGVKD. The V gene end was trimmed by 3 bases and the J gene end by 5 bases; junction bases not matched to a gene: 3. The CDR3 is 15 residues long. This clonotype was recorded at least ten times. Its specificity is not known. From RNA transcripts, TCR beta CDR3 regions were amplified. The HTBI set primed first-round TCR CDR3 RT-PCR. TCRdb analysed the multiplex PCR reads with MiXCR anew, one entry per CDR3 protein. The sample has approximately 620,000 distinct CDR3 sequences; roughly 15% are singletons. The rearrangement links TRBV10-3 to TRBJ2-1, with TRBD2 matching over 11 bases. Sequences were obtained from blood. The TCR comes from a woman aged 40-49 years with Graves' ophthalmopathy. CDR3 DNA sequence: TGTGCCATCAGTGAACTAGCGGGAGACCACAATGAGCAGTTCTTC. It translates to CAISELAGDHNEQFF.